This record concerns one T cell receptor (beta chain) sequence. RNA, at roughly 0.45 to 1 ug, was reverse transcribed with random hexamers. Across 54 Vbeta and 13 Jbeta, TCR beta CDR3 was amplified with immunoSEQ multiplex PCR. TCRdb recomputed calls from the immunoSEQ multiplex PCR reads with MiXCR, one row per CDR3 protein. The sample includes 150,000 to 200,000 distinct CDR3 sequences, approximately 93% of them seen just once. These data belong to a study of CD8 T cells in Susac syndrome. The sequenced target, TCR beta, came from blood CD8+ and CD4+ T cells. Controls matched for sex and age were healthy donors. In contrast to the negatively isolated CD8+ and CD4+ T cells, TEMRA cells were FACS-enriched. This clonotype was sampled from a human donor in good health. Specimen: CD4+ T cells from PBMCs.

The CDR3 DNA reads as TGCGCCAGCCAGGTCCAGCGGGGGGGAAACAATGAGCAGTTCTTC. Translating it yields CASQVQRGGNNEQFF. The chain uses TRBV5-1 and TRBJ2-1; 10 nucleotides align to TRBD2. After removal of 7 bases from V and 5 bases from J, the junction contained 9 bases not matched to a gene. Germline loops: CDR1 SGHRS, CDR2 YFSETQ. This CDR3 has 15 residues.